Listed here are 8 T cell receptor beta chains from one sample, sequenced in a study of T cells and copy number aberrations in small-cell lung cancer. Here immunoSEQ multiplex PCR was the method, and the copy in TCRdb shows in-frame clones only, minus some. Among over a thousand clones listed, less than 85% were seen once. Sequencing was performed on tumor tissue. The source of these receptors is a man between 60 and 75 years old with small cell lung cancer.

The chain carries TRBV7-2 and TRBJ2-7; no reliable D call. This CDR3 region has 13 residues. Trimming shortened V by 2 bases and J by 2 bases, and 7 bases separated the two germline ends. The germline gives CDR1 SGHTA, CDR2 FQGNSA. This CDR3 reads CASSLLRAYEQYF. The CDR3 bases are TGTGCCAGCAGCTTATTGCGAGCCTACGAGCAGTACTTC.

This clone came up a few times. The chain couples TRBV6-5 to TRBJ2-3; 7 nucleotides line up with TRBD2. Germline CDR1 is MNHEY and CDR2 is SVGAGI. The CDR3 has 16 residues. The ends lost 3 bases at V and 1 base at J; junction bases unmatched: 7. The CDR3 DNA follows: TGTGCCAGCAGTTATGCGGGGGACCGTGGCACAGATACGCAGTATTTT. Translated, it gives CASSYAGDRGTDTQYF.

The chain combines TRBV27 with TRBJ2-2, with TRBD2 matching over 9 bases. The trim removed 5 bases at V and 5 bases at J, leaving 9 bases unmatched. Germline assignment: CDR1 MNHEY and CDR2 SMNVEV (reference sequence). There are 16 residues in the CDR3. In DNA form, the CDR3 reads TGTGCCAGCAGTAACCGACTAGCGGTAAAAACCGGGGAGCTGTTTTTT. Protein sequence: CASSNRLAVKTGELFF.

This chain joins TRBV5-6 and TRBJ1-2; D is perhaps TRBD1 (5 bases). V was clipped by 2 bases and J by 0 bases, with 5 bases between them. This CDR3 is 13 amino acids long. Germline CDR1 reads SGHDT; CDR2 reads YYEEEE. CDR3 sequence reads: CASSLQANYGYTF. CDR3 bases: TGTGCCAGCAGCTTACAGGCTAACTATGGCTACACCTTC. Supplemented by reference TRBV5-6 and TRBJ1-2, the full variable domain reads DAGVTQSPTHLIKTRGQQVTLRCSPKSGHDTVSWYQQALGQGPQFIFQYYEEEERQRGNFPDRFSGHQFPNYSSELNVNALLLGDSALYLCASSLQANYGYTFGSGTRLTVV.

This clone occurred a few times. This chain links TRBV11-2 with TRBJ1-6, with 7 bases fitting TRBD1. This CDR3 region has 15 residues. Per germline, CDR1 SGHAT and CDR2 FQNNGV. The V gene end was trimmed by 3 bases and the J gene end by 8 bases; junction bases not matched to a gene: 7. For the CDR3, the DNA is TGTGCCAGCAGCTTCCTGGGACAGAGTGATTCACCCCTCCACTTT. Translated: CASSFLGQSDSPLHF.

The chain has TRBV11-1 and TRBJ2-7; a possible D gene is TRBD2 (6 bases). Germline V gene sequence: CDR1 SGHAT, CDR2 FQDESV (reference sequence). Between the trimmed V and J ends, which lost 5 bases and 2 bases, there was a span of 13 bases. CDR3 length: 14 amino acids. As DNA, the CDR3 is TGTGCCAGCAGCCCCCCAGGGAGGCCCTACGAGCAGTACTTC. Its protein is CASSPPGRPYEQYF.

V is TRBV5-5 and J is TRBJ2-6; D uncertain. The CDR3 extends over 14 amino acids. Germline CDR1 SGHKS, CDR2 YYEKEE (reference sequence). V lost 0 bases to trimming and J lost 3 bases, with 4 bases between them. The CDR3 nucleotides read TGTGCCAGCAGCTTGGCTTTTGGGGCCAACGTCCTGACTTTC. It translates to CASSLAFGANVLTF.

The chain joins TRBV11-2 to TRBJ2-7; 9 bases match TRBD2. V shed 4 bases, J shed 1 base, and the junction held 2 bases outside the gene matches. Germline CDR1 is SGHAT and CDR2 is FQNNGV. The CDR3 covers 14 residues. The CDR3 spells CASSSSGGSYEQYF. The CDR3 nucleotides read TGTGCCAGCAGCTCGAGCGGGGGGTCCTACGAGCAGTACTTC.